This TCR beta chain was documented in a study of blood T cells in healthy people across ages. General study points: Per million T cells, TCR beta diversity dropped about linearly as age rose. CMV infection status of these donors was not known.

The V gene's germline CDR1 is MNHNY and CDR2 SVGAGI (reference sequence). This CDR3 is built from 13 residues. A sample-barcoded 5' primer and a J-beta primer mix were used in a second PCR of about 6 to 12 cycles. Researchers report that a template-switch adaptor with 12 random nucleotides tagged each cDNA molecule. TCRdb redid the calling of the 5' RACE reads with MiXCR, one entry per CDR3 protein. The sample records around 1,600,000 distinct CDR3 sequences, approximately 43% being singletons. Donors ranged from about 6 to 95 years old and were healthy Caucasians in Russia. As for this clonotype: Antigen: not known. The junction departs from germline at one end; a sequencing error may be responsible.

The sequenced sample was blood. This rearrangement joins TRBV6-6 to TRBJ1-2; D not certain. This TCR was sampled from a woman under 30 in good health. CDR3 in DNA: TGTACCAGCAGTTACTCGAGTCGGGATGGCTACACCTTC. Translation: CTSSYSSRDGYTF.